This T cell receptor beta chain was documented in a study of shared clonotypes between healthy human individuals. Study in general: In total, the donors were a couple of women and a few men aged 18 to 49.

Produced via immunoSEQ multiplex PCR; TCRdb's table is partial and in-frame only. Found here are about 380,000 clones, approximately 96% of them singletons; the top ten hold approximately 0.32%. The V gene end was trimmed by 2 bases and the J gene end by 4 bases; junction bases not matched to a gene: 7. CDR1 is SQVTM, CDR2 ANQGSEA, per germline. The CDR3 runs to 14 residues. This chain links TRBV29-1 with TRBJ1-2, with 7 bases lining up with TRBD1. The sequenced sample was memory CD8+ T cells sorted from blood. Subset reported: CD45RO+ cells pooled with CCR7-negative TemRA cells. The TCR comes from a man aged 30 to 39 in good health. The CDR3 DNA reads as TGCAGCGTTGAAACCGGGACAGTTTTCTATGGCTACACCTTC. Its translation: CSVETGTVFYGYTF.